This T cell receptor beta chain originates from a study of blood T cell repertoires in COVID-19. Looked up from germline, CDR1 is GTSNPN and CDR2 is SVGIG (reference sequence). This CDR3 contains 12 residues. V was pared by 2 bases and J by 11 bases, with 8 bases of the junction left unmatched. Data came from immunoSEQ multiplex PCR; TCRdb stores just in-frame clones and leaves some out. The table has 95,000 to 150,000 clones, 87% seen once; the top ten hold less than 30%. The chain combines TRBV30 with TRBJ1-1; TRBD1 matches at 7 bases. The sequence was collected from an older woman with acute or convalescent COVID-19. Material for sequencing was peripheral blood. This CDR3 is CAWSSGTEYAFF. DNA of the CDR3: TGTGCCTGGAGTTCCGGGACAGAATATGCTTTCTTT.